The source of this T cell receptor beta chain is a study of shared clonotypes between healthy human individuals. Study-wide results and limits: Generation probability values for non-shared clonotypes were lower than those for clonotypes shared by all four donors.

In the CD4+ fraction, cells were divided into CD45RA+ naive and CD45RA-negative memory subsets. For this clone: Antigen specificity is unknown.

The CDR3 runs 11 residues. With 10 bases removed from V and 5 bases from J, the gap between germline ends came to 11 bases. Germline V gene lookup returns CDR1 WSHSY and CDR2 SAAADI. The data were produced by immunoSEQ multiplex PCR, yet TCRdb's version contains in-frame clones alone and is incomplete. The sample has some 1.5 million clones, about 98% seen once; the top ten hold around 0.47%. The sequence was obtained from a young man in good health. V is TRBV10-2 and J is TRBJ2-5; no firm D call. Source material: naive CD4+ T cells sorted from blood. The subset: CD45RA+ positively selected. DNA for the CDR3: TGCGCCACCGCAATGACGGAGACCCAGTACTTC. This codes for CATAMTETQYF.